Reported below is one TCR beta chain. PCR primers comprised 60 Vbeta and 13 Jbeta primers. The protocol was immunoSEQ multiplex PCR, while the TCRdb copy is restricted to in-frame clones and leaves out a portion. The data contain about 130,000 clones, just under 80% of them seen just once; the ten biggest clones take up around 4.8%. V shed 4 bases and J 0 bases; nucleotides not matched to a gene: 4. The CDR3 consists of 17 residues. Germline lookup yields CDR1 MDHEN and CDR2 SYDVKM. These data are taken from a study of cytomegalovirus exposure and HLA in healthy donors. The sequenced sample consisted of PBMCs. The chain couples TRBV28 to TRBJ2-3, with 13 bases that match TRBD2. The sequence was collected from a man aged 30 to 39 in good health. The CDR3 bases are TGTGCCAGCAGTTGGGGACTAGCGGGACCTAGCACAGATACGCAGTATTTT. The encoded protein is CASSWGLAGPSTDTQYF.